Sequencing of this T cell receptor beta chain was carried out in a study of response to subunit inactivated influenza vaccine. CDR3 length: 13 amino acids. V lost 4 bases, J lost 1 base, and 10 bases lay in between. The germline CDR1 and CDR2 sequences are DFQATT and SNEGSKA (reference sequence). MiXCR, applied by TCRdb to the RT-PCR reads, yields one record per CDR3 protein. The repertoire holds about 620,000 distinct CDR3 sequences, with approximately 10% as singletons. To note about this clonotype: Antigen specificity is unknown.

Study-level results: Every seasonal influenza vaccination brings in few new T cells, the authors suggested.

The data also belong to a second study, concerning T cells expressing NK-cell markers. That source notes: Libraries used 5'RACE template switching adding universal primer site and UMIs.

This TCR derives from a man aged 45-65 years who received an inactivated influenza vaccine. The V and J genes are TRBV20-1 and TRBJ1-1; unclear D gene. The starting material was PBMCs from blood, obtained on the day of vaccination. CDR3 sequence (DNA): TGCAGTGCTATCAGGACGGGGAACACTGAAGCTTTCTTT. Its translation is CSAIRTGNTEAFF.